These 17 T cell receptor beta chains came from one sample sequenced in a study of beta chain features in type 1 diabetes. General study findings and limits: For Type 1 diabetes patients, all four CD4+ subsets carried TCRB CDR3s that were moderately but significantly shorter.

The entirety of the isolated RNA underwent reverse transcription, so expressed TCRB transcripts were sequenced. TCRdb keeps only in-frame clones here, not all; method: immunoSEQ multiplex PCR. The sample shows about 390,000 clones, over 8.5% of them seen only once. Their antigens are not known. Specimen: central memory CD4+ T cells from blood. All receptors derive from a man aged 25-45 years with type 1 diabetes.

The chain uses TRBV7-9 and TRBJ1-3; tentatively, D is TRBD1 (5 bases). Trimming stripped 5 bases from V and 5 bases from J, with 10 bases between. Germline-derived CDR1 and CDR2 are SEHNR and FQNEAQ (reference sequence). This CDR3 region has 13 residues. CDR3 in amino acids: CASSPGGRNTIYF. The CDR3 nucleotides are TGTGCCAGCAGCCCGGGGGGGAGAAACACCATATATTTT.

V and J are TRBV6-1 and TRBJ2-5, with a tentative D call TRBD2 (6 bases). The CDR3 has 15 amino acids. The V gene lost 5 bases and the J gene lost 5 bases, with 18 bases spanning the gap. Germline V gene lookup returns CDR1 MNHNS and CDR2 SASEGT. The CDR3 DNA reads as TGTGCCAGCAGTCAAAGGTCCGGGGGAGTTGAGACCCAGTACTTC. It yields the protein CASSQRSGGVETQYF.

Ten or more counts support this clone. This chain connects TRBV10-3 to TRBJ2-1, with 7 bases aligning to TRBD1. Germline loops: CDR1 ENHRY, CDR2 SYGVKD. V was pared by 10 bases and J by 3 bases, with 9 bases of the junction left unmatched. CDR3 length equals 14 residues. This chain's CDR3 is CASHRDSGYNEQFF. Written as DNA, the CDR3 is TGTGCCAGTCACCGGGACAGTGGCTACAATGAGCAGTTCTTC.

The sample holds many counts of this clone. The rearrangement joins TRBV15 to TRBJ1-5, with unresolved D. Deletions cut 4 bases from V and 7 bases from J, with 14 bases between. From germline, CDR1 is LNHNV and CDR2 YYDKDF (reference sequence). This CDR3 spans 14 amino acids. The CDR3 protein is CATSTVSQAQPQHF. CDR3 coding DNA: TGTGCCACCAGCACCGTTTCGCAGGCCCAGCCCCAGCATTTT.

The V call is TRBV27, the J call TRBJ1-1; 10 positions agree with TRBD1. V was clipped by 6 bases and J by 1 base; unmatched bases: 5. The CDR3 runs 15 residues. The V gene's germline CDR1 is MNHEY and CDR2 SMNVEV (reference sequence). The CDR3 spells CASRGRDRGNTEAFF. The CDR3 DNA follows: TGTGCCAGCAGGGGCCGGGACAGGGGGAACACTGAAGCTTTCTTT.

This clone was detected a few times. This chain links TRBV6-5 with TRBJ2-3, with D perhaps TRBD1 (6 bases). The CDR3 is 14 residues long. CDR1 MNHEY and CDR2 SVGAGI come from the germline V gene. V lost 6 bases to trimming and J lost 2 bases, with 12 bases between them. DNA for the CDR3: TGTGCCAGCAGCCGTGACAGGTTCACAGATACGCAGTATTTT. Translation: CASSRDRFTDTQYF.

This clone came up a few times. This chain uses TRBV6-5 with TRBJ2-7, with 7 bases that match TRBD2. Unmatched junction bases numbered 6, after V lost 4 bases and J lost 3 bases. The CDR3 contains 14 residues. Germline V CDR1 and CDR2: MNHEY, SVGAGI. The CDR3 sequence is CASSSAGTNYEQYF. For the CDR3, the DNA is TGTGCCAGCAGTTCTGCTGGGACTAACTACGAGCAGTACTTC.

V is TRBV27 and J is TRBJ2-7, with 8 bases aligning to TRBD2. V lost 3 bases, J lost 8 bases, and 15 bases stayed unmatched. CDR1 MNHEY and CDR2 SMNVEV come from the germline V gene (reference sequence). This CDR3 comprises 16 residues. CDR3 loop: CASSFRADTGGLQQYF. For the CDR3, the DNA is TGTGCCAGCAGTTTCCGTGCGGACACGGGGGGGCTACAGCAGTACTTC.

The V gene is TRBV28, the J gene TRBJ2-5, with a tentative D call TRBD2 (6 bases). CDR3 length: 14 amino acids. The germline CDR1 and CDR2 sequences are MDHEN and SYDVKM. The V gene lost 8 bases and the J gene lost 5 bases, with 18 bases spanning the gap. CDR3 amino acids: CASRAPGSAETQYF. CDR3 DNA: TGTGCCAGCCGCGCGCCCGGGAGCGCCGAGACCCAGTACTTC. Full variable domain (remainder filled in from reference TRBV28 and TRBJ2-5): DVKVTQSSRYLVKRTGEKVFLECVQDMDHENMFWYRQDPGLGLRLIYFSYDVKMKEKGDIPEGYSVSREKKERFSLILESASTNQTSMYLCASRAPGSAETQYFGPGTRLLVL.

This chain connects TRBV28 to TRBJ2-7, with D perhaps matching TRBD1 or TRBD2 (6 bases each). From germline, CDR1 is MDHEN and CDR2 SYDVKM. Trimming took off 6 bases at V and 5 bases at J, with 23 bases between the two ends. This CDR3 has 16 residues. CDR3 residues: CASRPPGLEGGHEQYF. In DNA form, the CDR3 reads TGTGCCAGCAGACCCCCCGGGCTGGAGGGGGGACACGAGCAGTACTTC.

The sample holds a few counts of this clone. One junction end does not reproduce the germline sequence, and a read error may be involved. This sequence joins TRBV6-1 and TRBJ2-2; 9 bases map to TRBD1. The CDR3 length is 16 residues. Germline loops: CDR1 MNHNS, CDR2 SASEGT. The CDR3: CAISEPGTGYTGELFF. CDR3 nucleotide sequence: TGTGCCATCAGTGAGCCGGGGACAGGGTACACCGGGGAGCTGTTTTTT.

This clone has ten or more counts. The J gene is TRBJ2-3, the V gene TRBV6-1; maybe TRBD2 (6 bases). The germline gives CDR1 MNHNS, CDR2 SASEGT. The ends were cut back, 5 bases at V and 6 bases at J, with 15 bases in the middle. This CDR3 has 14 amino acids. The CDR3 DNA is TGTGCCAGCAGTTCGAAAGGGAGCGGGGATACGCAGTATTTT. Protein sequence: CASSSKGSGDTQYF.

This clone appeared a few times. V and J are TRBV27 and TRBJ2-7; TRBD2 matches 8 bases. CDR1 MNHEY and CDR2 SMNVEV come from the germline V gene (reference sequence). CDR3 length: 14 amino acids. Trimming removed 5 bases from V and 3 bases from J; junction bases left unmatched: 6. This CDR3 is CASSIAGGSYEQYF. DNA of the CDR3: TGTGCCAGCAGTATCGCGGGGGGTAGCTACGAGCAGTACTTC.

This clone showed up just a few times. The rearrangement uses TRBV11-1 and TRBJ1-4; TRBD1 might be the D (5 bases). Per the germline V gene, CDR1 is SGHAT and CDR2 is FQDESV (reference sequence). V shed 4 bases and J shed 0 bases, with 15 bases lying between them. CDR3 length: 17 amino acids. The CDR3 DNA reads TGTGCCAGCAGCTCCCGTAGGGGATCTTCAACTAATGAAAAACTGTTTTTT. Translated: CASSSRRGSSTNEKLFF.

This clone was observed a few times. The rearrangement uses TRBV29-1 and TRBJ2-7; D possibly corresponds to TRBD2 (6 bases). V was pared by 4 bases and J by 4 bases, with 11 bases between. Germline CDR1 reads SQVTM; CDR2 reads ANQGSEA. The CDR3 is made up of 12 amino acids. The DNA of the CDR3 is TGCAGCGTTGGGACTACCGCATACGAGCAGTACTTC. It encodes CSVGTTAYEQYF.

Remarks on this clone: Additional DNA sequences in this sample encode the identical CDR3. The CDR3 reads CASSLGDAETQYF. The CDR3 bases are TGTGCCAGCAGCTTAGGGGACGCGGAGACCCAGTACTTC. The chain combines TRBV7-8 with TRBJ2-5; D might be TRBD1 or TRBD2, each matching 5 bases. CDR1 and CDR2 from the germline V gene are SGHVS and FQNEAQ. V was shortened by 1 base and J by 5 bases, with 8 bases between the two germline ends. This CDR3 is built from 13 residues.

This clone appeared a few times. This rearrangement joins TRBV18 to TRBJ2-3; D ambiguous. The germline V and J ends were trimmed by 0 bases and 0 bases, with 10 bases remaining between them. Germline V lookup: CDR1 KGHSH, CDR2 LQKENI. This CDR3 region has 16 residues. The CDR3 loop reads CASSPPYLTSTDTQYF. CDR3 bases: TGTGCCAGCTCACCACCCTACTTGACTAGCACAGATACGCAGTATTTT.